The 15 T cell receptor beta chains given below trace back to one sample, sequenced in a study of CD8+ T cells in alopecia areata. As the sequencing template, cDNA was produced by extracting RNA and reverse transcribing it. Profiling relied on immunoSEQ multiplex PCR, and the TCRdb table lists in-frame clones only, not all of them. Among about 200,000 clones listed, 50% to 65% were seen once. This specimen was CD4+ T cells sorted from blood, taken at week 0. The receptor set was obtained from a human donor with alopecia areata.

The chain has TRBV7-8 and TRBJ2-2, with TRBD1 as a possible D gene (5 bases). V lost 5 bases and J 3 bases, leaving 19 bases between the germline ends. Germline CDR1 and CDR2: SGHVS and FQNEAQ. The CDR3 contains 17 residues. The CDR3 DNA is TGTGCCAGCAGCCCTCGGTCCCTGGGGCCTGACACCGGGGAGCTGTTTTTT. It encodes CASSPRSLGPDTGELFF. Drawing the rest from reference TRBV7-8 and TRBJ2-2, the complete variable domain is GAGVSQSPRYKVAKRGQDVALRCDPISGHVSLFWYQQALGQGPEFLTYFQNEAQLDKSGLPSDRFFAERPEGSVSTLKIQRTQQEDSAVYLCASSPRSLGPDTGELFFGEGSRLTVL.

The chain recombines TRBV5-1 with TRBJ1-2; no definite D call. Per germline, CDR1 SGHRS and CDR2 YFSETQ. The CDR3 sequence is 15 residues long. V was shortened by 0 bases and J by 2 bases, with 11 bases between the two germline ends. CDR3 sequence (DNA): TGCGCCAGCAGCTTGGGAGATCCAGCCAACTATGGCTACACCTTC. This encodes CASSLGDPANYGYTF.

The chain links TRBV5-1 to TRBJ1-2, with D perhaps matching TRBD1 (5 bases). The V and J ends lost 6 bases and 2 bases respectively, with 11 bases between them. The CDR3 is made up of 13 amino acids. Germline CDR1 and CDR2: SGHRS and YFSETQ. The CDR3 region has the DNA TGCGCCAGCAATCCAGGGCACAACTATGGCTACACCTTC. Its protein is CASNPGHNYGYTF.

This clone has just a few counts. The chain recombines TRBV27 with TRBJ2-1, with D possibly TRBD2 on 6 matching bases. The V end was cut by 3 bases, the J end by 4 bases, with 13 bases between. CDR3 length: 15 amino acids. In germline, CDR1 is MNHEY, CDR2 SMNVEV (reference sequence). The CDR3 region is CASSFRDWAYNEQFF. CDR3 sequence (DNA): TGTGCCAGCAGTTTTAGGGACTGGGCTTACAATGAGCAGTTCTTC.

This clone was seen a handful of times. This chain joins TRBV19 and TRBJ2-1; TRBD2 matches 12 bases. Looked up from germline, CDR1 is LNHDA and CDR2 is SQIVND (reference sequence). The CDR3 consists of 20 residues. V was pared by 3 bases and J by 5 bases, with 17 bases of the junction left unmatched. The CDR3, as DNA: TGTGCCAGTAGTATCCGCCTGACTAGCGGGAGTGTCGCAGGGGACAATGAGCAGTTCTTC. As protein: CASSIRLTSGSVAGDNEQFF.

This clone was counted only a few times. This chain uses TRBV5-1 with TRBJ2-1, with 10 positions matching TRBD2. J lost 9 bases, V lost 0 bases, and 9 bases had no gene match. The CDR3 is 16 residues long. Germline loops: CDR1 SGHRS, CDR2 YFSETQ. The CDR3 sequence is CASSLGLAGAYGEQFF. The CDR3 DNA reads TGCGCCAGCAGCTTGGGACTAGCGGGTGCTTACGGTGAGCAGTTCTTC.

V usage is TRBV19 and J usage is TRBJ2-7; possible D gene TRBD2, 7 bases. CDR3 size: 15 residues. Germline CDR1 is LNHDA and CDR2 is SQIVND (reference sequence). V gave up 4 bases and J gave up 5 bases, with 18 bases separating them. The CDR3 sequence: CASSNLGGGSHEQYF. The DNA of the CDR3 is TGTGCCAGTAGTAATCTAGGGGGAGGGAGCCACGAGCAGTACTTC.

In its sample, this clone was seen once. V gene TRBV7-9 combines with J gene TRBJ2-1; D remains unclear. The V end lost 5 bases, the J end lost 7 bases, and 18 bases lay between the germline ends. This CDR3 has 15 residues. Germline V lookup: CDR1 SEHNR, CDR2 FQNEAQ (reference sequence). CDR3 sequence: CASSPDQVLVNEQFF. DNA of the CDR3: TGTGCCAGCAGCCCCGACCAGGTCCTTGTGAATGAGCAGTTCTTC.

This chain connects TRBV7-2 to TRBJ2-7; D is uncertain. The CDR3 sequence is 13 residues long. V was clipped by 4 bases and J by 5 bases, with 12 bases between them. Germline CDR1 reads SGHTA; CDR2 reads FQGNSA. The CDR3 DNA reads as TGTGCCAGCAGCTACCGACACCGAGACGAGCAGTACTTC. It yields the protein CASSYRHRDEQYF. Full variable domain (missing parts from reference TRBV7-2 and TRBJ2-7): GAGVSQSPSNKVTEKGKDVELRCDPISGHTALYWYRQSLGQGLEFLIYFQGNSAPDKSGLPSDRFSAERTGGSVSTLTIQRTQQEDSAVYLCASSYRHRDEQYFGPGTRLTVT.

The chain joins TRBV30 to TRBJ2-3; 7 bases map to TRBD2. Germline CDR1 and CDR2: GTSNPN and SVGIG (reference sequence). The CDR3 is made up of 16 amino acids. V dropped 2 bases and J dropped 0; count of bases not matched to a gene: 8. The CDR3 is CAWSMELASSTDTQYF. CDR3 in DNA: TGTGCCTGGAGTATGGAACTAGCGTCTAGCACAGATACGCAGTATTTT.

V is TRBV29-1 and J is TRBJ2-1, with 14 nucleotides matching TRBD2. CDR1 is SQVTM, CDR2 ANQGSEA, per germline. V trimming: 6 bases; J trimming: 6 bases; junction bases outside the gene matches: 4. The CDR3 has 14 residues. CDR3 sequence reads: CSVKGTSGGNEQFF. The CDR3 DNA follows: TGCAGCGTCAAAGGGACTAGCGGGGGCAATGAGCAGTTCTTC.

V and J are TRBV2 and TRBJ2-7; 9 bases are a match to TRBD2. Losses at the gene ends were 5 bases for V and 6 bases for J; bases not matched to a gene: 8. CDR3 size: 14 residues. The germline V gene has CDR1 SNHLY and CDR2 FYNNEI. The CDR3 nucleotides are TGTGCCAGCAGTCCCGGCGGGGGGGCCCCCGAGCAGTACTTC. Translation: CASSPGGGAPEQYF.

This clone has just a few counts. The V and J genes are TRBV7-9 and TRBJ1-4, with D tentatively TRBD1 (5 bases). CDR3 size: 12 residues. The germline V and J ends were trimmed by 5 bases and 8 bases, with 9 bases remaining between them. Germline V gene sequence: CDR1 SEHNR, CDR2 FQNEAQ (reference sequence). In DNA form, the CDR3 reads TGTGCCAGCAGCCCTGGGGCCGAAAAACTGTTTTTT. It is translated as CASSPGAEKLFF. Filled out from reference TRBV7-9 and TRBJ1-4, the complete variable domain reads DTGVSQNPRHKITKRGQNVTFRCDPISEHNRLYWYRQTLGQGPEFLTYFQNEAQLEKSRLLSDRFSAERPKGSFSTLEIQRTEQGDSAMYLCASSPGAEKLFFGSGTQLSVL.

J is TRBJ1-1 and V is TRBV7-2; D remains ambiguous. This CDR3 is 14 amino acids long. CDR1 is SGHTA, CDR2 FQGNSA, per germline. V dropped 2 bases and J dropped 5 bases, with 12 bases sitting between them. CDR3 amino acids: CASSLSKGITEAFF. The CDR3, as DNA: TGTGCCAGCAGCTTAAGTAAGGGTATAACTGAAGCTTTCTTT.

This clone has only a few counts. The chain combines TRBV10-3 with TRBJ1-2; D is undetermined. Trimming shortened V by 10 bases and J by 4 bases, and 16 bases separated the two germline ends. The CDR3 covers 13 residues. In germline, CDR1 is ENHRY, CDR2 SYGVKD. The DNA of the CDR3 is TGTGCCACCGTTGAACGTACCCCCTATGGCTACACCTTC. Its translation: CATVERTPYGYTF.